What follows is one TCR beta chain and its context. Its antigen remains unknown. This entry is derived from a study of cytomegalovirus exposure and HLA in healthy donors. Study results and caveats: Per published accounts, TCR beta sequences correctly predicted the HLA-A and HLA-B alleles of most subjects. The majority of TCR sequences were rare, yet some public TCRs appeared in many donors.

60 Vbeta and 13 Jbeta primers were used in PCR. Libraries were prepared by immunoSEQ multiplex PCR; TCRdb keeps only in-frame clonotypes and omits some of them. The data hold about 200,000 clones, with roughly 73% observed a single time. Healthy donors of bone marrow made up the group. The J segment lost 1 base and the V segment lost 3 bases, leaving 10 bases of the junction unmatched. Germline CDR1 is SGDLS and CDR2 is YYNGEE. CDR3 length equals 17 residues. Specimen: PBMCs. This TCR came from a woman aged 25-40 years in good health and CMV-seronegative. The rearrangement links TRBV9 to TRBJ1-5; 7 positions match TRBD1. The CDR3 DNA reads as TGTGCCAGCAGCGGGGGGACAGACCCTTACAGCAATCAGCCCCAGCATTTT. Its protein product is CASSGGTDPYSNQPQHF.